The 28 T cell receptor beta chains reported below all come from one sample, sequenced in a study of technical replicates of blood from a handful of donors. Only in-frame clones appear in the TCRdb table, and some are missing; sequencing was by immunoSEQ multiplex PCR. The sample includes tens of thousands of clones, 96% of them seen just once. The specimen was T cells isolated from PBMCs. The origin of the receptors is a human donor in good health.

CDR3 nucleotide sequence: TGTGCCAGCAGCCCCGGGACAGGAAGAGAACTGGGAAACACCATATATTTT. Amino acid sequence: CASSPGTGRELGNTIYF. V and J are TRBV7-9 and TRBJ1-3, with 8 bases aligning to TRBD1. The junction had 13 bases not matched to a gene; V was cut back by 5 bases and J by 4 bases. Germline V gives CDR1 SEHNR, CDR2 FQNEAQ (reference sequence). This CDR3 has 17 residues. The entire variable domain, with the rest obtained from reference TRBV7-9 and TRBJ1-3, is as follows: DTGVSQNPRHKITKRGQNVTFRCDPISEHNRLYWYRQTLGQGPEFLTYFQNEAQLEKSRLLSDRFSAERPKGSFSTLEIQRTEQGDSAMYLCASSPGTGRELGNTIYFGEGSWLTVV.

The V call is TRBV15, the J call TRBJ2-1; TRBD1 might be the D (6 bases). The CDR3 is 19 residues long. CDR1 is LNHNV, CDR2 YYDKDF, per germline (reference sequence). The V end lost 1 base, the J end lost 4 bases, and 23 bases lay between the germline ends. CDR3 sequence: CATSRAPTLLQGTYNEQFF. CDR3 bases: TGTGCCACCAGCAGAGCCCCCACCCTCTTACAGGGTACGTACAATGAGCAGTTCTTC. The full variable domain, rest sourced from reference TRBV15 and TRBJ2-1, is DAMVIQNPRYQVTQFGKPVTLSCSQTLNHNVMYWYQQKSSQAPKLLFHYYDKDFNNEADTPDNFQSRRPNTSFCFLDIRSPGLGDTAMYLCATSRAPTLLQGTYNEQFFGPGTRLTVL.

The chain combines TRBV6-4 with TRBJ2-1, with 12 bases fitting TRBD2. With V trimmed by 3 bases and J by 4 bases, 1 base remained unmatched. The CDR3 is made up of 15 amino acids. CDR1 MRHNA and CDR2 SNTAGT come from the germline V gene. CDR3 loop: CASSELAGGYNEQFF. In DNA form, the CDR3 reads TGTGCCAGCAGTGAGCTAGCGGGAGGGTACAATGAGCAGTTCTTC.

The chain is built from TRBV11-3 and TRBJ2-1, with 12 bases fitting TRBD2. V dropped 1 base and J dropped 9; count of bases not matched to a gene: 4. Germline V gives CDR1 SGHNT, CDR2 YENEEA. The CDR3 runs to 15 residues. CDR3 amino acids: CASSLGLAGGFEQFF. For the CDR3, the DNA is TGTGCCAGCAGCTTAGGTCTAGCGGGAGGGTTTGAGCAGTTCTTC.

The rearrangement joins TRBV5-6 to TRBJ1-4; a possible D gene is TRBD1 (5 bases). The germline gives CDR1 SGHDT, CDR2 YYEEEE. The CDR3 loop spans 13 amino acids. Trimming left V 5 bases short and J 10 bases short, with 15 bases between. CDR3 sequence: CASRRTGTSKLFF. The CDR3 nucleotides are TGTGCCAGCAGGCGGACCGGGACTTCAAAACTGTTTTTT. The full variable domain, in which reference TRBV5-6 and TRBJ1-4 provide the parts outside the CDR3, is DAGVTQSPTHLIKTRGQQVTLRCSPKSGHDTVSWYQQALGQGPQFIFQYYEEEERQRGNFPDRFSGHQFPNYSSELNVNALLLGDSALYLCASRRTGTSKLFFGSGTQLSVL.

The chain joins TRBV10-2 to TRBJ1-1, with TRBD1 matching 8 bases. CDR3 length: 14 amino acids. V was clipped by 6 bases and J by 3 bases; unmatched bases: 6. CDR1 WSHSY and CDR2 SAAADI come from the germline V gene. The CDR3 sequence: CASRGQGRDTEAFF. CDR3 bases: TGCGCCAGCAGAGGACAGGGACGGGACACTGAAGCTTTCTTT.

The chain couples TRBV29-1 to TRBJ2-1; D perhaps matches TRBD1 (6 bases). Per germline, CDR1 SQVTM and CDR2 ANQGSEA. The CDR3 is 13 residues long. V lost 2 bases and J lost 10, with 15 bases in between. CDR3 sequence: CSVESASQGEQFF. The CDR3 DNA reads TGCAGCGTTGAAAGCGCCTCCCAGGGGGAGCAGTTCTTC.

This clone has more than one count but fewer than ten. The chain recombines TRBV7-3 with TRBJ2-1; possibly TRBD2 for D (6 bases). The CDR3 runs 12 residues. V dropped 4 bases and J dropped 10 bases, with 11 bases sitting between them. Germline lookup yields CDR1 SGHTA and CDR2 FQGTGA. The CDR3, as DNA: TGTGCCAGCAGCTCAGGCGGGGAAGAGCAGTTCTTC. It yields the protein CASSSGGEEQFF.

The chain carries TRBV21-1 and TRBJ1-5. TRBV21-1 is marked as a pseudogene. There are 11 residues in the CDR3. The CDR3 DNA reads as TGTGCCAGCAGCACCTCACTGCCCCAGCATTTT. It encodes CASSTSLPQHF.

V and J are TRBV28 and TRBJ2-7, with unresolved D. The CDR3 has 16 amino acids. Trimming removed 5 bases from V and 0 bases from J, with 17 bases in between. The germline CDR1 and CDR2 sequences are MDHEN and SYDVKM. In DNA form, the CDR3 reads TGTGCCAGCAGTCCACCTGGCGGAATTATCTCCTACGAGCAGTACTTC. It yields the protein CASSPPGGIISYEQYF.

The rearrangement links TRBV7-9 to TRBJ2-1, with D possibly being TRBD1 (6 bases). There are 15 residues in the CDR3. Germline CDR1 reads SEHNR; CDR2 reads FQNEAQ (reference sequence). With 4 bases removed from V and 2 bases from J, the gap between germline ends came to 12 bases. Here the CDR3 DNA reads TGTGCCAGCAGCTCCACAGGGACCCCCTACAATGAGCAGTTCTTC. Encoded protein: CASSSTGTPYNEQFF.

The chain couples TRBV4-3 to TRBJ2-5; the match to TRBD1 covers 9 bases. Germline CDR1 and CDR2: LGHNA and YSLEER. This CDR3 region has 15 residues. V dropped 3 bases and J dropped 2; count of bases not matched to a gene: 4. The CDR3, as DNA: TGCGCCAGCAGCCAGACCGGGACAGGGCAAGAGACCCAGTACTTC. Translation: CASSQTGTGQETQYF.

The CDR3 loop reads CASSVGGGVSAKNIQYF. Here the CDR3 DNA reads TGTGCCAGCAGCGTAGGGGGGGGAGTATCGGCCAAAAACATTCAGTACTTC. This chain links TRBV9 with TRBJ2-4, with 7 bases fitting TRBD2. CDR3 length equals 17 residues. From germline, CDR1 is SGDLS and CDR2 YYNGEE. Trimming removed 0 bases from V and 1 base from J; junction bases left unmatched: 7.

This clone has just one count. The chain links TRBV10-3 to TRBJ2-7; D remains unclear. V was trimmed by 3 bases and J by 2 bases, leaving 11 bases between them. CDR1 is ENHRY and CDR2 is SYGVKD in the germline V gene. The length of the CDR3 is 14 residues. CDR3 sequence reads: CAISEGNEAYEQYF. In nucleotides, the CDR3 is TGTGCCATCAGTGAAGGAAATGAGGCCTACGAGCAGTACTTC.

The CDR3 region is CASSYPPGQGSYEQYF. The CDR3 DNA sequence: TGTGCCAGCAGCTATCCACCGGGACAGGGGAGCTACGAGCAGTACTTC. The chain uses TRBV21-1 and TRBJ2-7; TRBD1 reflects the table's D call only, with no check against the DNA. TRBV21-1 is described as a pseudogene. The CDR3 is made up of 16 amino acids.

The chain combines TRBV29-1 with TRBJ1-4; tentatively, D is TRBD1 (5 bases). The CDR3 loop spans 15 amino acids. V dropped 1 base and J dropped 8 bases, with 17 bases sitting between them. Per germline, CDR1 SQVTM and CDR2 ANQGSEA. CDR3 nucleotides: TGCAGCGTTGAAGGAGCGGGGGGTGGATTAGAAAAACTGTTTTTT. Its protein is CSVEGAGGGLEKLFF.

The chain joins TRBV18 to TRBJ2-1; TRBD2 matches at 11 bases. This CDR3 has 17 amino acids. Germline CDR1 is KGHSH and CDR2 is LQKENI. After removal of 6 bases from V and 2 bases from J, the junction contained 9 bases not matched to a gene. DNA for the CDR3: TGTGCCAGCTCTACTAGCGGGAGCCCGATGGCCTACAATGAGCAGTTCTTC. Translation: CASSTSGSPMAYNEQFF.

V gene TRBV2 combines with J gene TRBJ1-1, with D perhaps TRBD1 (6 bases). With 5 bases removed from V and 4 bases from J, the gap between germline ends came to 11 bases. Germline-derived CDR1 and CDR2 are SNHLY and FYNNEI. This CDR3 is 13 amino acids long. The CDR3 loop is CASSKTGSTEAFF. In nucleotides, the CDR3 is TGTGCCAGCAGTAAAACAGGGAGCACTGAAGCTTTCTTT.

V and J are TRBV6-6 and TRBJ2-7; the D is unclear. Germline V gives CDR1 MNHNY, CDR2 SVGAGI (reference sequence). The CDR3 contains 13 residues. The V end was cut by 5 bases, the J end by 6 bases, with 14 bases between. Here the CDR3 reads CASSHLVASEQYF. In DNA, the CDR3 is TGTGCCAGCAGTCACCTCGTAGCATCCGAGCAGTACTTC.

This chain connects TRBV7-6 to TRBJ1-1, with 10 bases aligning to TRBD1. The V gene's germline CDR1 is SGHVS and CDR2 FNYEAQ. Germline trimming cut 5 bases from V and 6 bases from J; bases unmatched to any gene: 3. The CDR3 runs 13 residues. Here the CDR3 reads CASSRQGASEAFF. The CDR3, as DNA: TGTGCCAGCAGCCGACAGGGGGCCTCTGAAGCTTTCTTT.

This chain connects TRBV11-2 to TRBJ2-7; D not certain. Between the trimmed V and J ends, which lost 1 base and 1 base, there was a span of 11 bases. Looked up from germline, CDR1 is SGHAT and CDR2 is FQNNGV. This CDR3 has 15 residues. The CDR3 protein is CASSLASGGSYEQYF. The DNA for the CDR3 is TGTGCCAGCAGCTTAGCGTCGGGTGGTTCCTACGAGCAGTACTTC.

V usage is TRBV27 and J usage is TRBJ1-1; D call uncertain. This CDR3 region has 13 residues. Germline CDR1 and CDR2: MNHEY and SMNVEV (reference sequence). V dropped 3 bases and J dropped 3 bases, with 8 bases sitting between them. CDR3 DNA: TGTGCCAGCAGTTTCGGTCGGGACACTGAAGCTTTCTTT. This translates into CASSFGRDTEAFF.

This clone appeared once. V and J are TRBV5-6 and TRBJ1-2, with a tentative D call TRBD1 (5 bases). Between the trimmed V and J ends, which lost 0 bases and 4 bases, there was a span of 13 bases. Germline CDR1 SGHDT, CDR2 YYEEEE. CDR3 size: 15 residues. The CDR3 DNA reads TGTGCCAGCAGCTTGGTTCAGGGAAGCTCCTATGGCTACACCTTC. It specifies CASSLVQGSSYGYTF.

This chain joins TRBV7-9 and TRBJ2-1, with D tentatively TRBD1 (5 bases). CDR1 is SEHNR, CDR2 FQNEAQ, per germline (reference sequence). With 5 bases removed from V and 8 bases from J, the gap between germline ends came to 10 bases. This CDR3 is 12 amino acids long. The CDR3 here is CASSLQVHEQFF. In nucleotides, the CDR3 is TGTGCCAGCAGCCTACAGGTCCATGAGCAGTTCTTC. Based on the CDR3 plus reference TRBV7-9 and TRBJ2-1, the full variable domain is DTGVSQNPRHKITKRGQNVTFRCDPISEHNRLYWYRQTLGQGPEFLTYFQNEAQLEKSRLLSDRFSAERPKGSFSTLEIQRTEQGDSAMYLCASSLQVHEQFFGPGTRLTVL.

This clone appeared a single time. This chain joins TRBV28 and TRBJ1-3, with D maybe TRBD1 (5 bases). V lost 3 bases to trimming and J lost 5 bases, with 11 bases between them. From germline, CDR1 is MDHEN and CDR2 SYDVKM. The CDR3 contains 14 residues. The CDR3 is CASSLWQGRNTIYF. In nucleotides, the CDR3 is TGTGCCAGCAGTTTGTGGCAGGGAAGAAACACCATATATTTT. The variable domain in full, completed from reference TRBV28 and TRBJ1-3, reads DVKVTQSSRYLVKRTGEKVFLECVQDMDHENMFWYRQDPGLGLRLIYFSYDVKMKEKGDIPEGYSVSREKKERFSLILESASTNQTSMYLCASSLWQGRNTIYFGEGSWLTVV.

The chain couples TRBV29-1 to TRBJ1-3, with D hard to call. Germline V lookup: CDR1 SQVTM, CDR2 ANQGSEA. The CDR3 consists of 16 residues. V lost 4 bases to trimming and J lost 3 bases, with 19 bases between them. CDR3 in DNA: TGCAGCGTTGTGGGCCTCGACGCTACACATGGAAACACCATATATTTT. Protein product: CSVVGLDATHGNTIYF.

The chain links TRBV6-1 to TRBJ1-2; TRBD1 matches 11 bases. V lost 8 bases, J lost 2 bases, and 4 bases stayed unmatched. The CDR3 loop spans 14 amino acids. In germline, CDR1 is MNHNS, CDR2 SASEGT. The CDR3 region is CASVRTGGNYGYTF. Here the CDR3 DNA reads TGTGCCAGCGTTAGGACAGGGGGCAACTATGGCTACACCTTC.

Comments on this clone: The same CDR3 arises from other DNA sequences in this sample as well. The J gene is TRBJ2-7, the V gene TRBV29-1; the match to TRBD2 covers 7 bases. The CDR3 runs 12 residues. The germline CDR1 and CDR2 sequences are SQVTM and ANQGSEA. V shed 3 bases, J shed 4 bases, and the junction held 3 bases outside the gene matches. Written as DNA, the CDR3 is TGCAGCGTTGAGGGGGGGACTTACGAGCAGTACTTC. It encodes CSVEGGTYEQYF.